This T cell receptor (beta chain) was recovered during a study of neurological immune-mediated disorders. The study, taken as a whole, reports: HTLV-1-associated myelopathy had the most TCR clonal expansion, whereas multiple sclerosis had the least (lower than in healthy controls).

Germline V gene sequence: CDR1 SGDLS, CDR2 YYNGEE. V lost 2 bases, J lost 0 bases, and 5 bases lay in between. The CDR3 has 13 amino acids. This clonotype was seen at least ten times. Its antigen is unidentified. MiXCR was run by TCRdb on the 5' RACE reads, yielding one entry per CDR3 protein. The table lists some 31,000 distinct CDR3 sequences, 4% to 5.5% of them singletons, with under 30% in the top ten. The clonotype was recovered from a man between 18 and 35 years old in good health. This chain connects TRBV9 to TRBJ1-1; D is unclear. The sequencing input was PBMCs. The CDR3 region is CASSVQLNTEAFF. As DNA, the CDR3 is TGTGCCAGCAGCGTTCAACTGAACACTGAAGCTTTCTTT.